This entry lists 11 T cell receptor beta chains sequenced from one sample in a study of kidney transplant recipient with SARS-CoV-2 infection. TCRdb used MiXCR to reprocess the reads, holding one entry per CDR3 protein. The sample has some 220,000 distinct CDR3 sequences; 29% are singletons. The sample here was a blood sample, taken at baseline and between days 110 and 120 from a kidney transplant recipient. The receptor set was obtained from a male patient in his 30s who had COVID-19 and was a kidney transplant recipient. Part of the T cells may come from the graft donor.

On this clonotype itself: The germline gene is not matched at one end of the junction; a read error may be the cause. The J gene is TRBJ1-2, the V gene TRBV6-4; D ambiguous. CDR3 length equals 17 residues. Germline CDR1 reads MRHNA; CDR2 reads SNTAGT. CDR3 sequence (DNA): TGTGCCAGCAGTCCAGAGTACTCACACGGAAAGACCTATGGCTACACTTTC. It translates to CASSPEYSHGKTYGYTF.

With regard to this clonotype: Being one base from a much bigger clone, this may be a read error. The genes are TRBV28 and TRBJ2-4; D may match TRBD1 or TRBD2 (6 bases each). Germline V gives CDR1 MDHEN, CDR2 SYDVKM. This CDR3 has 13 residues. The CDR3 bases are TGTGCCAGCAGCCTCGGGGGCAGCGATGAGCAGCTCTTC. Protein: CASSLGGSDEQLF.

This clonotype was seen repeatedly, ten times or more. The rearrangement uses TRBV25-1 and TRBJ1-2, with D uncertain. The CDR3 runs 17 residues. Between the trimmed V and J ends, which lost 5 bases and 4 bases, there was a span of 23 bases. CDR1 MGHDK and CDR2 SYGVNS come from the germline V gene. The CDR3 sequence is CASSLSGELGKTYGYTF. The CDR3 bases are TGTGCCAGCAGTTTGTCAGGAGAACTGGGAAAGACCTATGGCTACACCTTC.

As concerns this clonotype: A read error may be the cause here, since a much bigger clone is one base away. CDR3 protein: CATEAGGYSGELFF. The CDR3 DNA reads as TGTGCCACCGAAGCGGGAGGGTATTCCGGGGAGCTGTTTTTT. V gene TRBV24-1 combines with J gene TRBJ2-2, with 10 bases aligning to TRBD2. Germline loops: CDR1 KGHDR, CDR2 SFDVKD. V shed 9 bases, J shed 6 bases, and the junction held 6 bases outside the gene matches. The CDR3 has 14 amino acids.

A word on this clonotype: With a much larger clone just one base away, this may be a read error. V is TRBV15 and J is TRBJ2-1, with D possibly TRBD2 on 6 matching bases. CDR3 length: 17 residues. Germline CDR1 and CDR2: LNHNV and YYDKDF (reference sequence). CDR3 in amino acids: CAASNSETSRPTGEQFF. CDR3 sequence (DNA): TGTGCCGCCAGCAACAGTGAAACTAGCAGGCCCACGGGTGAGCAGTTCTTC.

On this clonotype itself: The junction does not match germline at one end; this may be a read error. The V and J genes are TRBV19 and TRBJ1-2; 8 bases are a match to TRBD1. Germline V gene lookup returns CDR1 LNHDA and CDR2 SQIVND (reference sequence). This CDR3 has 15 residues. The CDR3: CASNRARTGIYGYIF. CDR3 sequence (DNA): TGTGCCAGTAATAGGGCCAGGACAGGGATCTATGGCTACATCTTC.

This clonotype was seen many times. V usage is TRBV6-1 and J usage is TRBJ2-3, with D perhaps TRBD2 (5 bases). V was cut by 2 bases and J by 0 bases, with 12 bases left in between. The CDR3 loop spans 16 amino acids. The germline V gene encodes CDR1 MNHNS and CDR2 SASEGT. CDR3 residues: CASSEMVSASTDTQYF. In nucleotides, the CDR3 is TGTGCCAGCAGTGAAATGGTTAGCGCTAGCACAGATACGCAGTATTTT.

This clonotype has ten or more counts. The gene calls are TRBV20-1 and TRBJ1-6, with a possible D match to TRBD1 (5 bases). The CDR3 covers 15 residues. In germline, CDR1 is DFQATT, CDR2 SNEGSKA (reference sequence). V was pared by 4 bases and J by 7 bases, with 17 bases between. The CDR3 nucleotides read TGCAGTGCTATCCCAGCAGGGTTCGAGAATTCACCCCTCCACTTT. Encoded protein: CSAIPAGFENSPLHF.

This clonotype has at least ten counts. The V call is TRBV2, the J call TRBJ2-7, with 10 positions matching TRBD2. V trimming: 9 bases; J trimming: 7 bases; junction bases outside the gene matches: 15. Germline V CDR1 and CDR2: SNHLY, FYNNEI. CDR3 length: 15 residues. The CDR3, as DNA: TGTGCCAGTAGCTGGGGAGCTAGCGGGAGTGGTGAGCAGTACTTC. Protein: CASSWGASGSGEQYF. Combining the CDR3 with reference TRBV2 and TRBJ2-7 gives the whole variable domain EPEVTQTPSHQVTQMGQEVILRCVPISNHLYFYWYRQILGQKVEFLVSFYNNEISEKSEIFDDQFSVERPDGSNFTLKIRSTKLEDSAMYFCASSWGASGSGEQYFGPGTRLTVT.

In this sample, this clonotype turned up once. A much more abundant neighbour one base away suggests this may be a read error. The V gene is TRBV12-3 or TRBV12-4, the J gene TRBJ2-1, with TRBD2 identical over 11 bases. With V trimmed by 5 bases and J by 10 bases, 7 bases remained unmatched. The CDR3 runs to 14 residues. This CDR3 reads CASSLTSGSYEQFF. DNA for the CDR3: TGTGCCAGCAGTCTAACTAGCGGGAGTTACGAGCAGTTCTTC.

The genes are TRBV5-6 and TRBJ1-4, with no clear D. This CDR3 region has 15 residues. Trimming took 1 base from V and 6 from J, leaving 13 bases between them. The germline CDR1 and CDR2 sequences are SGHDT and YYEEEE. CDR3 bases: TGTGCCAGCAGCTTGAGAGGGCCATATGATGAAAAACTGTTTTTT. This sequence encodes CASSLRGPYDEKLFF. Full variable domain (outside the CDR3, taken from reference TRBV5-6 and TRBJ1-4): DAGVTQSPTHLIKTRGQQVTLRCSPKSGHDTVSWYQQALGQGPQFIFQYYEEEERQRGNFPDRFSGHQFPNYSSELNVNALLLGDSALYLCASSLRGPYDEKLFFGSGTQLSVL.